Each of the 32 T cell receptor beta chains below was sequenced from the same sample in a study of T-cell reconstitution after alpha-beta-depleted transplantation in children. Library preparation (for TCRbeta) was performed with unique molecular identifiers. MiXCR, run by TCRdb on the PCR reads, gives a single entry per CDR3 protein. The sample includes 450,000 to 600,000 distinct CDR3 sequences, 32% seen only once; the top ten take roughly 2.5%. Material: PBMCs from the stem cell graft donor, obtained from the stem cell graft. The receptor source for this set is a human donor who donated a stem cell graft to a child with aplastic anemia.

This clonotype came up a few times. The V and J genes are TRBV6-5 and TRBJ2-7; D is perhaps TRBD1 or TRBD2 (5 bases each). CDR1 and CDR2 (germline): MNHEY, SVGAGI. CDR3 length: 15 amino acids. The V gene lost 2 bases and the J gene lost 5 bases, with 16 bases spanning the gap. DNA for the CDR3: TGTGCCAGCAGTTACACCCAGGGCCCGGGGAACGAGCAGTACTTC. Translation gives CASSYTQGPGNEQYF.

Here the CDR3 reads CASSIPSRAGNYGYTF. CDR3 in DNA: TGTGCCAGTAGTATCCCCTCCAGGGCAGGCAACTATGGCTACACCTTC. The chain is built from TRBV19 and TRBJ1-2; the D gene is possibly TRBD1 (5 bases). The CDR3 has 16 amino acids. The V gene's germline CDR1 is LNHDA and CDR2 SQIVND (reference sequence). Trimming stripped 3 bases from V and 2 bases from J, with 16 bases between.

The chain uses TRBV27 and TRBJ2-2; no firm D call. Trimming cost V 2 bases and J 7 bases, with 8 bases left between them. Germline CDR1 is MNHEY and CDR2 is SMNVEV (reference sequence). The CDR3 contains 13 residues. CDR3 amino acids: CASSLTAHGELFF. The CDR3 coding sequence is TGTGCCAGCAGTTTAACGGCCCACGGGGAGCTGTTTTTT.

This clonotype has a handful of counts. The gene calls are TRBV28 and TRBJ1-5; 8 positions agree with TRBD1. CDR3 size: 14 residues. With V trimmed by 2 bases and J by 15 bases, 12 bases remained unmatched. CDR1 and CDR2 from the germline V gene are MDHEN and SYDVKM. The CDR3 here is CASSLSGRGRTGHF. CDR3 coding DNA: TGTGCCAGCAGTTTAAGTGGCAGGGGGCGGACAGGGCATTTT. Full variable domain (remainder filled in from reference TRBV28 and TRBJ1-5): DVKVTQSSRYLVKRTGEKVFLECVQDMDHENMFWYRQDPGLGLRLIYFSYDVKMKEKGDIPEGYSVSREKKERFSLILESASTNQTSMYLCASSLSGRGRTGHFGDGTRLSIL.

This CDR3 reads CASSLAGIGDHGYTF. CDR3 nucleotides: TGCGCCAGCAGCTTGGCAGGGATAGGGGACCATGGCTACACCTTC. This chain joins TRBV5-1 and TRBJ1-2; TRBD1 is a possible D gene (5 bases). CDR3 length equals 15 residues. Trimming shortened V by 0 bases and J by 6 bases, and 15 bases separated the two germline ends. Per germline, CDR1 SGHRS and CDR2 YFSETQ.

This clonotype has only a few counts. The chain joins TRBV5-4 to TRBJ2-7; TRBD1 matches at 9 bases. Germline assignment: CDR1 SGHNT and CDR2 YYREEE (reference sequence). The CDR3 sequence is 14 residues long. With V trimmed by 3 bases and J by 3 bases, 4 bases remained unmatched. CDR3 nucleotide sequence: TGTGCCAGCAGCTATACAGGGGGCCGCTACGAGCAGTACGTC. Amino acids: CASSYTGGRYEQYV.

The CDR3 nucleotides read TGTGCCAGCAGCCAAGGAGTCTACGAGCAGTACTTC. It yields the protein CASSQGVYEQYF. The chain is built from TRBV3-1 and TRBJ2-7, with D unclear. V was trimmed by 1 base and J by 3 bases, leaving 4 bases between them. Per the germline V gene, CDR1 is LGHDT and CDR2 is YNNKEL (reference sequence). This CDR3 region has 12 residues.

This clonotype was found a few times. The V call is TRBV14, the J call TRBJ2-6, with 7 bases identical to TRBD1. V gave up 3 bases and J gave up 4 bases; unmatched junction bases: 6. Per germline, CDR1 SGHDN and CDR2 FVKESK. CDR3 length equals 16 residues. The CDR3 DNA follows: TGTGCCAGCAGCCACAGACAGGGTGCCGGGGCCAACGTCCTGACTTTC. Its protein is CASSHRQGAGANVLTF.

The chain carries TRBV15 and TRBJ1-3, with D possibly TRBD1 on 5 matching bases. CDR3 length equals 19 residues. CDR1 LNHNV and CDR2 YYDKDF come from the germline V gene (reference sequence). Trimming took off 0 bases at V and 1 base at J, with 19 bases between the two ends. CDR3 region: CATSRDPTRGLQSGNTIYF. In DNA, the CDR3 is TGTGCCACCAGCAGAGATCCTACACGGGGGTTACAATCTGGAAACACCATATATTTT.

There are a few counts of this clonotype. This chain uses TRBV6-2 or TRBV6-3 with TRBJ2-5; no firm D call. Germline V gene lookup returns CDR1 MNHEY and CDR2 SVGEGT. V lost 2 bases and J lost 11, with 12 bases in between. There are 12 residues in the CDR3. In DNA form, the CDR3 reads TGTGCCAGCAGTTACCCAGAGGAATCTCAGTACTTC. This gives the protein CASSYPEESQYF.

V gene TRBV6-5 combines with J gene TRBJ2-3; TRBD2 is a possible D gene (6 bases). This CDR3 has 11 amino acids. The ends were cut back, 7 bases at V and 11 bases at J, with 13 bases in the middle. In germline, CDR1 is MNHEY, CDR2 SVGAGI. The CDR3 loop reads CASTAGREQYF. DNA for the CDR3: TGTGCCAGCACGGCCGGGAGAGAGCAGTATTTT.

This rearrangement joins TRBV27 to TRBJ2-5, with 8 nucleotides matching TRBD1. The germline gives CDR1 MNHEY, CDR2 SMNVEV (reference sequence). The CDR3 runs 14 residues. J was trimmed by 5 bases and V by 2 bases; bases with no gene match: 4. The CDR3 sequence: CASSLMTGAETQYF. CDR3 DNA: TGTGCCAGCAGTTTAATGACAGGGGCCGAGACCCAGTACTTC.

V is TRBV7-2 and J is TRBJ2-7; a possible D gene is TRBD2 (6 bases). CDR3 length: 13 residues. Germline CDR1 is SGHTA and CDR2 is FQGNSA. V was shortened by 3 bases and J by 5 bases, with 11 bases between the two germline ends. The CDR3 loop is CASSFAGSNEQYV. CDR3 DNA sequence: TGTGCCAGCAGCTTTGCGGGAAGTAACGAGCAGTACGTC.

This clonotype was observed a few times. The chain is built from TRBV20-1 and TRBJ2-7, with 7 bases lining up with TRBD2. The germline V gene has CDR1 DFQATT and CDR2 SNEGSKA (reference sequence). This CDR3 is 13 amino acids long. V gave up 7 bases and J gave up 6 bases; unmatched junction bases: 12. CDR3 in amino acids: CSVGGRVPGEQYF. The CDR3 bases are TGCAGTGTAGGAGGGAGGGTCCCCGGCGAGCAGTACTTC.

The rearrangement joins TRBV24-1 to TRBJ2-5; 8 bases are shared with TRBD1. Germline CDR1 reads KGHDR; CDR2 reads SFDVKD. V shed 7 bases and J 4 bases; nucleotides not matched to a gene: 7. This CDR3 has 14 residues. For the CDR3, the DNA is TGTGCCACCAGCGACGACAGGGGAGGAGAGACCCAGTACTTC. It yields the protein CATSDDRGGETQYF.

The rearrangement uses TRBV9 and TRBJ2-3, with TRBD2 as a possible D gene (6 bases). Per the germline V gene, CDR1 is SGDLS and CDR2 is YYNGEE. The CDR3 is 17 residues long. Trimming took off 4 bases at V and 5 bases at J, with 23 bases between the two ends. CDR3 loop: CASSQTPMRDGVDTQYF. DNA for the CDR3: TGTGCCAGCAGCCAAACACCGATGCGGGACGGGGTAGATACGCAGTATTTT.

The V and J genes are TRBV28 and TRBJ1-2; TRBD1 matches 9 bases. Trimming took 8 bases from V and 7 from J; bases not matched to a gene: 14. In germline, CDR1 is MDHEN, CDR2 SYDVKM. The CDR3 totals 15 residues. The CDR3 region has the DNA TGTGCCAGCCTACCGGGGGGGACAGGGTCACCTGGCTACACCTTC. Amino acid sequence: CASLPGGTGSPGYTF.

J is TRBJ2-1 and V is TRBV7-2, with a possible D match to TRBD2 (5 bases). V was shortened by 5 bases and J by 3 bases, with 14 bases between the two germline ends. Germline assignment: CDR1 SGHTA and CDR2 FQGNSA. The length of the CDR3 is 15 residues. CDR3 coding DNA: TGTGCCAGCAGCCCGTCTCGCGGGCTCTACAATGAGCAGTTCTTC. Amino acids: CASSPSRGLYNEQFF.

This clonotype was picked up a small number of times. V gene TRBV6-2 or TRBV6-3 combines with J gene TRBJ2-1, with a weak D call TRBD2 (7 bases). The V and J ends lost 6 bases and 1 base respectively, with 13 bases between them. This CDR3 spans 15 amino acids. CDR1 and CDR2 (germline): MNHEY, SVGEGT. The CDR3 loop reads CASSLQGGSYNEQFF. CDR3 sequence (DNA): TGTGCCAGCAGCTTACAGGGAGGGTCCTACAATGAGCAGTTCTTC.

The chain links TRBV7-9 to TRBJ1-1; a weak D match, TRBD1 (5 bases). The CDR3 runs to 14 residues. Germline CDR1 is SEHNR and CDR2 is FQNEAQ (reference sequence). Trimming took 10 bases from V and 3 from J, leaving 18 bases between them. CDR3 nucleotide sequence: TGTGCCACCACCCCGGGACCCTGGGACACTGAAGCTTTCTTT. Protein sequence: CATTPGPWDTEAFF.

This clonotype has only a few counts. This chain uses TRBV10-3 with TRBJ2-7; TRBD2 aligns across 7 bases. The trim removed 2 bases at V and 9 bases at J, leaving 10 bases unmatched. The CDR3 covers 14 residues. Germline V gene lookup returns CDR1 ENHRY and CDR2 SYGVKD. CDR3 sequence: CAISEHGGSSGQYV. CDR3 bases: TGTGCCATCAGTGAGCACGGGGGGTCCTCAGGGCAGTACGTC.

This clonotype showed up just a few times. This chain uses TRBV20-1 with TRBJ1-5; 10 positions match TRBD1. The V and J ends lost 3 bases and 2 bases, in that order; junction bases with no gene match: 4. This CDR3 is built from 15 residues. CDR1 is DFQATT, CDR2 SNEGSKA, per germline (reference sequence). Here the CDR3 DNA reads TGCAGTGCTAGGGACAGGGGGTTTGGCAATCAGCCCCAGCATTTT. It specifies CSARDRGFGNQPQHF.

This clonotype was detected a few times. In DNA form, the CDR3 reads TGTGCCAGCTCACCCCTAAGCAGAGACTTCTACGAGCAGTACTTC. This translates into CASSPLSRDFYEQYF. The chain combines TRBV18 with TRBJ2-7; D unresolved. V lost 3 bases and J 3 bases, leaving 15 bases between the germline ends. CDR3 length: 15 amino acids. Germline V gene sequence: CDR1 KGHSH, CDR2 LQKENI.

This rearrangement joins TRBV7-8 to TRBJ2-7; a possible D gene is TRBD1 (6 bases). The CDR3 is made up of 17 amino acids. V dropped 7 bases and J dropped 3 bases, with 25 bases sitting between them. Germline V CDR1 and CDR2: SGHVS, FQNEAQ. The CDR3 bases are TGTGCCAGCAAGAGTAGGGCGGGCAGGGGTGATTTCTACGAGCAGTACTTC. This codes for CASKSRAGRGDFYEQYF. Together with reference TRBV7-8 and TRBJ2-7, the CDR3 gives the full variable domain: GAGVSQSPRYKVAKRGQDVALRCDPISGHVSLFWYQQALGQGPEFLTYFQNEAQLDKSGLPSDRFFAERPEGSVSTLKIQRTQQEDSAVYLCASKSRAGRGDFYEQYFGPGTRLTVT.

The chain combines TRBV10-1 with TRBJ2-1, with a tentative D call TRBD2 (5 bases). The CDR3 extends over 12 amino acids. V was pared by 3 bases and J by 12 bases, with 12 bases between. From germline, CDR1 is WNHNN and CDR2 SYGVQD (reference sequence). CDR3 sequence: CASSDNRDVQFF. CDR3 nucleotides: TGCGCCAGCAGTGACAATCGGGATGTGCAGTTCTTC.

The chain recombines TRBV7-9 with TRBJ2-1, with D uncertain. Trimming took 1 base from V and 0 from J, leaving 10 bases between them. This CDR3 region has 16 residues. Looked up from germline, CDR1 is SEHNR and CDR2 is FQNEAQ (reference sequence). CDR3 sequence (DNA): TGTGCCAGCAGCTTAGGCGAAGCGCTCTCCTACAATGAGCAGTTCTTC. The encoded protein is CASSLGEALSYNEQFF.

DNA for the CDR3: TGTGCCAGCAGCCCGACGGCAGGGGCGAAGGGCTACACCTTC. Its translation: CASSPTAGAKGYTF. This sequence joins TRBV7-3 and TRBJ1-2, with D perhaps matching TRBD1 (6 bases). V was cut by 5 bases and J by 8 bases, with 18 bases left in between. CDR1 SGHTA and CDR2 FQGTGA come from the germline V gene. The CDR3 spans 14 residues.

In this sample, this clonotype turned up a few times. The rearrangement joins TRBV6-5 to TRBJ1-1; TRBD1 matches at 8 bases. CDR1 and CDR2 from the germline V gene are MNHEY and SVGAGI. There are 14 residues in the CDR3. Trimming at V came to 2 bases and at J to 1 base, leaving 0 bases not matched to a gene. CDR3 region: CASSYQGANTEAFF. CDR3 DNA: TGTGCCAGCAGTTACCAGGGGGCGAACACTGAAGCTTTCTTT.

This clonotype has more than one count but fewer than ten. The chain couples TRBV12-3 or TRBV12-4 to TRBJ1-2, with D unresolved. The CDR3 has 11 amino acids. V was cut by 8 bases and J by 0 bases, with 4 bases left in between. The CDR3 sequence is CASGANYGYTF. CDR3 DNA sequence: TGTGCCAGCGGAGCTAACTATGGCTACACCTTC.

This clonotype was seen more than once but under ten times. The chain links TRBV3-1 to TRBJ2-7, with D possibly TRBD1 on 6 matching bases. Trimming left V 3 bases short and J 6 bases short, with 12 bases between. In germline, CDR1 is LGHDT, CDR2 YNNKEL (reference sequence). The CDR3 is 13 amino acids. In DNA form, the CDR3 reads TGTGCCAGCAGCCACACCCGGACAGCCGAGCAGTACGTC. Amino acid sequence: CASSHTRTAEQYV.

This sequence joins TRBV28 and TRBJ2-6; tentatively, D is TRBD2 (6 bases). The CDR3 is 17 amino acids. Germline assignment: CDR1 MDHEN and CDR2 SYDVKM. V dropped 6 bases and J dropped 0 bases, with 15 bases sitting between them. The CDR3 loop reads CASSSERASSGANVLTF. In DNA form, the CDR3 reads TGTGCCAGCAGCTCGGAGCGGGCCAGCTCTGGGGCCAACGTCCTGACTTTC. Full variable domain (remainder filled in from reference TRBV28 and TRBJ2-6): DVKVTQSSRYLVKRTGEKVFLECVQDMDHENMFWYRQDPGLGLRLIYFSYDVKMKEKGDIPEGYSVSREKKERFSLILESASTNQTSMYLCASSSERASSGANVLTFGAGSRLTVL.

There are a few counts of this clonotype. The chain has TRBV27 and TRBJ2-5, with D unclear. The CDR3 is made up of 15 amino acids. V dropped 2 bases and J dropped 11 bases, with 21 bases sitting between them. In germline, CDR1 is MNHEY, CDR2 SMNVEV (reference sequence). The CDR3 sequence: CASSLKGNYRRAQYF. CDR3 in DNA: TGTGCCAGCAGTTTAAAAGGGAACTATCGACGAGCTCAGTACTTC.